This T cell receptor beta chain was obtained from a study of shared clonotypes between healthy human individuals (dated by TCRdb to between 2020 and 2021). With respect to the entire study: The cohort included three men and a couple of women between 18 and 49 years of age. Per donor, three plates each were used for CD4 naive and CD4 memory, two for CD8 naive, and one for CD8 memory. To estimate repertoire size and how much clonotype sharing occurs between individuals, the study deeply sequenced the blood TCR repertoires of several healthy adults. To increase sequencing depth and limit assay-specific biases, different laboratories used diverse techniques to prepare libraries and sequence TCR repertoires. Each donor's leukapheresis produced roughly between about 0.8 and 10 billion PBMCs.

Donors were healthy HIV-negative adults with no recently reported acute infections or vaccinations. All donors were Caucasian adults living in Nashville, Tennessee, USA. CD4+ T cells were enriched by magnetic negative selection, after which naive cells were positively selected on CD45RA and the negative fraction was taken as the memory subset. Blood was obtained by leukapheresis, after which PBMCs were separated by Ficoll-Histopaque density gradient centrifugation and cryopreserved in liquid nitrogen vapor phase. Analytical flow cytometry was used to check the purity and quantity of every magnetically sorted T cell population. Genomic DNA was isolated from every sorted fraction and measured by UV absorbance on a Nanodrop 2000c. With regard to this clone: Its antigen remains unidentified. Base qualities are not recorded, but no much larger clone differs from it by a single base.

Using the deep immunoSEQ assay, multiplex PCR amplified TCR CDR3 regions from genomic DNA. Extracted genomic DNA from each cell subset was spread evenly across all wells of several immunoSEQ 96-well plates, with each plate serving as a replicate. Each replicate PCR for sorted subsets received 200 ng genomic DNA, equal to tens of thousands of T cell genomes. Purified libraries were measured with a Qubit 3.0 fluorometer, size-checked on a Bioanalyzer 2100, and measured again with the KAPA Library Quantification kit. Each immunoSEQ 96-well plate was sequenced on its own single-read 150-cycle Illumina NextSeq 550 flow cell. From the authors' description of their analysis: Because only junctional sequences without quality scores were contained in the immunoSEQ output, filtering matching that applied to full-length reads could not be performed. Sequences were annotated with PyIR, a Python wrapper for IgBLAST v1.9, using IMGT germline references to assign V/J genes and CDR3. Any read was removed if the V/J assignment was weak (E-value above 1e-6), the CDR3 was missing, or the read contained stop codons, out-of-frame junctions, or ambiguous translated residues. V3J clonotypes were defined as sequences sharing the same inferred V gene, J gene, and CDR3 amino acid sequence. Percentage overlap between repertoires was computed as shared unique clonotypes divided by the size of the smaller repertoire. Richness of each repertoire was evaluated using RTK rarefaction, the Chao1 estimator, and Recon v2.1 estimates of unobserved clonotypes. For all TCRbeta clonotypes obtained by the gDNA method from a few donors, generation probabilities were computed with OLGA. This is the immuneACCESS table as TCRdb keeps it, with only in-frame sequences that have V and J called. A part of the clones is gone; compared with another copy, unresolved V genes explain less than half, and the rest is unexplained. V, J and clone size are those of that table, while D and trimming were read from the DNA. This sample has 2 million to 2.5 million clones in its table, and roughly 93% of those were observed once. The biggest ten clones account for roughly 0.39% of the sample.

The study at large found these results: Sharing across a few donors was observed for 5% to 6.5% of naive CD4, 3% to 3.5% of naive CD8, around 2.5% of memory CD4, and around 0.4% of memory CD8 clonotypes. Rarefaction of sorted-subset datasets indicated incomplete sequencing despite the large sequencing depth. Based on pairwise subsampling, the degree of clonotype sharing among donors was expected to be affected by sequencing depth. Because the study included a small number of donors, the genetic and exposure-history diversity represented was limited. Sampling was limited to blood, and TCR repertoires in tissue likely differ from TCR repertoires in blood. Compared with non-shared clonotypes, clonotypes shared by all four sorted-subset donors had higher generation probabilities. Estimated clonotype richness was generally larger for naive than for memory subsets.

At the junction V is shortened by 2 bases and J by 4 bases; bases outside the gene matches: 10. From the cysteine through the phenylalanine, the CDR3 covers 16 amino acids. Only CDR3 DNA is held: 48 bases, read in frame from base 1. CDR1 is given as SGHNT and CDR2 as YYREEE, both from the germline V gene (reference sequence). The specimen was naive CD4+ T cells from PBMCs. The cell subset or site label corresponds to: CD45RA+ positively selected. The receptor was isolated from a man aged 18 to 35 in good health. Some clones in this sample may be carry-over from other donors' samples. The chain is made from TRBV5-4 and TRBJ2-5; 8 central nucleotides agree with TRBD1. The nucleotide sequence reads TGTGCCAGCAGCTTTGCGCAGGGGGCGATAGGAGAGACCCAGTACTTC. It specifies CASSFAQGAIGETQYF.